This T cell receptor beta chain was identified in a study of CD8 T cells in Susac syndrome. Reverse transcription of roughly 0.45 to 1 ug RNA was performed with random hexamers. TCRdb processed the immunoSEQ multiplex PCR reads anew with MiXCR; each CDR3 protein has one entry. The repertoire holds more than 70,000 distinct CDR3 sequences, with roughly 91% as singletons. Trimming cost V 6 bases and J 3 bases, with 14 bases left between them. The CDR3 covers 14 residues. Material: CD8+ T cells from PBMCs. This receptor was obtained from a human donor in good health. V is TRBV12-3 or TRBV12-4 and J is TRBJ1-2, with D possibly matching TRBD1 (6 bases). The DNA for the CDR3 is TGTGCCAGCAGCCCGGACAGCCTGGACTATGGCTACACCTTC. It encodes CASSPDSLDYGYTF.